The rows below give T cell receptor beta chains drawn from one sample of a study of beta chain features in type 1 diabetes. The repertoire was sequenced with immunoSEQ multiplex PCR; TCRdb's copy has only in-frame clones and lacks some. The sample yields just over 600,000 clones, around 15% seen once. The specimen was naive CD4+ T cells from blood. The receptors stem from a man between 18 and 35 years old in good health. CDR3s include the opening cysteine and the closing phenylalanine or tryptophan. Fields, in order: J gene, clone size, CDR3 length, V gene, D gene, CDR3 DNA, CDR3 protein. A D gene is named only where the DNA matches it firmly. Clone size is stated in some rows and not others, as once, few, many or a class when expanded.

J gene: TRBJ2-4
clone size: many
CDR3 length: 14
V gene: TRBV27
D gene: -
CDR3 DNA: TGTGCCAGCAGTCCAGAGCCTGCCGGGGACATTCAGTACTTC
CDR3 protein: CASSPEPAGDIQYF

J gene: TRBJ1-1
clone size: few
CDR3 length: 11
V gene: TRBV7-9
D gene: -
CDR3 DNA: TGTGCCAGCAGCTTATGGGGTGAAGCTTTCTTT
CDR3 protein: CASSLWGEAFF

J gene: TRBJ2-1
clone size: -
CDR3 length: 14
V gene: TRBV6-5
D gene: TRBD2
CDR3 DNA: TGTGCCAGCAGTCCCCGGGAGGGGAGCAATGAGCAGTTCTTC
CDR3 protein: CASSPREGSNEQFF

J gene: TRBJ1-5
clone size: few
CDR3 length: 15
V gene: TRBV30
D gene: TRBD1
CDR3 DNA: TGTGCCTGGGACAGGGGATCGAGAAGCAATCAGCCCCAGCATTTT
CDR3 protein: CAWDRGSRSNQPQHF

J gene: TRBJ2-3
clone size: -
CDR3 length: 17
V gene: TRBV5-6
D gene: TRBD1
CDR3 DNA: TGTGCCAGCAGCTTGGCCAATCGGCGACAGGGTTGGAATACGCAGTATTTT
CDR3 protein: CASSLANRRQGWNTQYF

J gene: TRBJ2-1
clone size: few
CDR3 length: 15
V gene: TRBV4-1
D gene: -
CDR3 DNA: TGCGCCAGCAGCCAGGATTTGAGCCCCTACAATGAGCAGTTCTTC
CDR3 protein: CASSQDLSPYNEQFF

J gene: TRBJ2-7
clone size: few
CDR3 length: 15
V gene: TRBV6-1
D gene: TRBD1
CDR3 DNA: TGTGCCACCAGTAGATCGGACAGGACCTCCTACGAGCAGTACTTC
CDR3 protein: CATSRSDRTSYEQYF

J gene: TRBJ1-5
clone size: few
CDR3 length: 15
V gene: TRBV10-3
D gene: TRBD1
CDR3 DNA: TGTGCCATCAGTCAGGGGGATGGGAACAATCAGCCCCAGCATTTT
CDR3 protein: CAISQGDGNNQPQHF

J gene: TRBJ1-1
clone size: few
CDR3 length: 15
V gene: TRBV9
D gene: -
CDR3 DNA: TGTGCCAGCAGCGTAGCTCCGGGGCTGAACACTGAAGCTTTCTTT
CDR3 protein: CASSVAPGLNTEAFF

J gene: TRBJ1-2
clone size: -
CDR3 length: 14
V gene: TRBV7-2
D gene: TRBD1
CDR3 DNA: TGTGCCAGCAGCCCTTCGACAGGGCTGAAGGGCTACACCTTC
CDR3 protein: CASSPSTGLKGYTF

J gene: TRBJ2-3
clone size: once
CDR3 length: 17
V gene: TRBV9
D gene: TRBD2
CDR3 DNA: TGTGCCAGCAGCTTCCAAGCGGGGGGGCGATTTGCAGATACGCAGTATTTT
CDR3 protein: CASSFQAGGRFADTQYF

J gene: TRBJ1-1
clone size: few
CDR3 length: 12
V gene: TRBV6-1
D gene: -
CDR3 DNA: TGTGCCAGCAGCCTAAGCCGGTCGAGAGCTTTCTTT
CDR3 protein: CASSLSRSRAFF

J gene: TRBJ1-2
clone size: -
CDR3 length: 15
V gene: TRBV5-1
D gene: TRBD1
CDR3 DNA: TGCGCCAGCAGCGGGCGACAGGGGTGGGCCTATGGCTACACCTTC
CDR3 protein: CASSGRQGWAYGYTF

J gene: TRBJ2-1
clone size: few
CDR3 length: 13
V gene: TRBV6-5
D gene: TRBD2
CDR3 DNA: TGTGCCAGCACTCCCGGGAGGGTCAATGAGCAGTTCTTC
CDR3 protein: CASTPGRVNEQFF

J gene: TRBJ1-2
clone size: -
CDR3 length: 15
V gene: TRBV18
D gene: TRBD1
CDR3 DNA: TGTGCCAGCTCACCCTTGACAGGGGCCCACTATGGCTACACCTTC
CDR3 protein: CASSPLTGAHYGYTF

J gene: TRBJ2-3
clone size: -
CDR3 length: 16
V gene: TRBV14
D gene: TRBD2
CDR3 DNA: TGTGCCAGCAGCCCATTGGGGAGGGCACGGTTAGATACGCAGTATTTT
CDR3 protein: CASSPLGRARLDTQYF

J gene: TRBJ1-2
clone size: -
CDR3 length: 14
V gene: TRBV5-4
D gene: TRBD1
CDR3 DNA: TGTGCCAGCAGCTTTCCCGGGACAGGGATCGGCTACACCTTC
CDR3 protein: CASSFPGTGIGYTF

J gene: TRBJ1-6
clone size: -
CDR3 length: 14
V gene: TRBV7-9
D gene: -
CDR3 DNA: TGTGCCAGCAGCGTCGCTACCTATAATTCACCCCTCCACTTT
CDR3 protein: CASSVATYNSPLHF

J gene: TRBJ2-1
clone size: few
CDR3 length: 15
V gene: TRBV28
D gene: -
CDR3 DNA: TGTGCCAGCAGTTTTTCTCGGGGAACGTACAATGAGCAGTTCTTC
CDR3 protein: CASSFSRGTYNEQFF

J gene: TRBJ2-2
clone size: few
CDR3 length: 12
V gene: TRBV7-9
D gene: -
CDR3 DNA: TGTGCCAGCAGCTTCGGAGGCGGGGAGCTGTTTTTT
CDR3 protein: CASSFGGGELFF

J gene: TRBJ1-1
clone size: few
CDR3 length: 13
V gene: TRBV19
D gene: -
CDR3 DNA: TGTGCCAGTCATGGGTTCTTGAACACTGAAGCTTTCTTT
CDR3 protein: CASHGFLNTEAFF

J gene: TRBJ2-5
clone size: -
CDR3 length: 13
V gene: TRBV30
D gene: -
CDR3 DNA: TGTGCCAGAGACGGGACGGTCCAAGAGACCCAGTACTTC
CDR3 protein: CARDGTVQETQYF

J gene: TRBJ1-4
clone size: few
CDR3 length: 20
V gene: TRBV4-1
D gene: -
CDR3 DNA: TGCGCCAGCTGGCCGGGGCTGCTGCTCCCGCGCGAAGGGGGAGGTGAAAAACTGTTTTTT
CDR3 protein: CASWPGLLLPREGGGEKLFF

J gene: TRBJ1-1
clone size: -
CDR3 length: 14
V gene: TRBV11-2
D gene: -
CDR3 DNA: TGTGCCAGCAGCTTAGCCTGGGGGAACACTGAAGCTTTCTTT
CDR3 protein: CASSLAWGNTEAFF

J gene: TRBJ2-3
clone size: -
CDR3 length: 16
V gene: TRBV12-5
D gene: -
CDR3 DNA: TGTGCTAGTGGTTTGGTACACGGCAGTTCGAAGGATACGCAGTATTTT
CDR3 protein: CASGLVHGSSKDTQYF

J gene: TRBJ2-3
clone size: few
CDR3 length: 15
V gene: TRBV5-1
D gene: -
CDR3 DNA: TGCGCCAGCAGCGTTTTCGGGCAAAGCACAGATACGCAGTATTTT
CDR3 protein: CASSVFGQSTDTQYF

J gene: TRBJ2-2
clone size: -
CDR3 length: 16
V gene: TRBV11-2
D gene: TRBD2
CDR3 DNA: TGCGCCAGCAGCTCCCGACTAGCGGGGAACACCGGGGAGCTGTTTTTT
CDR3 protein: CASSSRLAGNTGELFF

J gene: TRBJ2-5
clone size: few
CDR3 length: 11
V gene: TRBV14
D gene: -
CDR3 DNA: TGTGCCAGCAGCCAAGGCCCCACCCAGTACTTC
CDR3 protein: CASSQGPTQYF

J gene: TRBJ2-7
clone size: -
CDR3 length: 12
V gene: TRBV28
D gene: -
CDR3 DNA: TGTGCCAGCAGTCTGGAACCCTACGAGCAGTACTTC
CDR3 protein: CASSLEPYEQYF

J gene: TRBJ2-3
clone size: -
CDR3 length: 16
V gene: TRBV9
D gene: TRBD1
CDR3 DNA: TGTGCCAGCAGCGTACTCGGGACAGGGGGCACAGATACGCAGTATTTT
CDR3 protein: CASSVLGTGGTDTQYF

J gene: TRBJ1-6
clone size: -
CDR3 length: 14
V gene: TRBV6-4
D gene: TRBD1
CDR3 DNA: TGTGCCAGCAGTGAGGGACAGGGGGTATCACCCCTCCACTTT
CDR3 protein: CASSEGQGVSPLHF

J gene: TRBJ2-1
clone size: few
CDR3 length: 18
V gene: TRBV7-6
D gene: -
CDR3 DNA: TGTGCCAGCAGCTTAGTCCAACCCAGAGCTTACTCCTACAATGAGCAGTTCTTC
CDR3 protein: CASSLVQPRAYSYNEQFF

J gene: TRBJ2-5
clone size: few
CDR3 length: 16
V gene: TRBV9
D gene: TRBD2
CDR3 DNA: TGTGCCAGCAGCGTGGGGCTAGCGGGTAGCCAAGAGACCCAGTACTTC
CDR3 protein: CASSVGLAGSQETQYF

J gene: TRBJ1-1
clone size: few
CDR3 length: 14
V gene: TRBV15
D gene: -
CDR3 DNA: TGTGCCACCGCGAGGCGCCGCCTGAACACTGAAGCTTTCTTT
CDR3 protein: CATARRRLNTEAFF

J gene: TRBJ1-1
clone size: -
CDR3 length: 12
V gene: TRBV28
D gene: -
CDR3 DNA: TGTGCCAGCACCATCTCGCAGGGAAAAGCTTTCTTT
CDR3 protein: CASTISQGKAFF

J gene: TRBJ2-1
clone size: -
CDR3 length: 14
V gene: TRBV28
D gene: TRBD2
CDR3 DNA: TGTGCCAGCACGGGCGGGGGGGCGCACAATGAGCAGTTCTTC
CDR3 protein: CASTGGGAHNEQFF

J gene: TRBJ2-1
clone size: -
CDR3 length: 15
V gene: TRBV9
D gene: -
CDR3 DNA: TGTGCCAGCAGGCCCTCGCCAGCAGGAGGCAATGAGCAGTTCTTC
CDR3 protein: CASRPSPAGGNEQFF

J gene: TRBJ1-1
clone size: few
CDR3 length: 15
V gene: TRBV6-5
D gene: -
CDR3 DNA: TGTGCCAGCAGTGTCCTCACCTCAGGGAACACTGAAGCTTTCTTT
CDR3 protein: CASSVLTSGNTEAFF

J gene: TRBJ1-5
clone size: -
CDR3 length: 12
V gene: TRBV18
D gene: -
CDR3 DNA: TGTGCCAGCTCACCAGGGGATCAGCCCCAGCATTTT
CDR3 protein: CASSPGDQPQHF

J gene: TRBJ2-2
clone size: -
CDR3 length: 12
V gene: TRBV27
D gene: -
CDR3 DNA: TGTCCCCCCGGCGAGGTTGAAGGGGAGCTGTTTTTT
CDR3 protein: CPPGEVEGELFF

J gene: TRBJ1-5
clone size: -
CDR3 length: 12
V gene: TRBV29-1
D gene: -
CDR3 DNA: TGCAGCGTTGGGGCAGGTAATCAGCCCCAGCATTTT
CDR3 protein: CSVGAGNQPQHF

J gene: TRBJ2-7
clone size: few
CDR3 length: 12
V gene: TRBV28
D gene: -
CDR3 DNA: TGTGCCAGCAGTCGTCAGGGGACCGAGCAGTACTTC
CDR3 protein: CASSRQGTEQYF

J gene: TRBJ2-5
clone size: few
CDR3 length: 16
V gene: TRBV7-2
D gene: -
CDR3 DNA: TGTGCCAGCAGCTCGGGTCGGCGACAGAATATGGAGACCCAGTACTTC
CDR3 protein: CASSSGRRQNMETQYF

J gene: TRBJ2-5
clone size: -
CDR3 length: 14
V gene: TRBV14
D gene: -
CDR3 DNA: TGTGCCAGCAGCCACCCCGGTTTGGTAGAGACCCAGTACTTC
CDR3 protein: CASSHPGLVETQYF

J gene: TRBJ1-4
clone size: -
CDR3 length: 14
V gene: TRBV5-1
D gene: TRBD1
CDR3 DNA: TGCGCCAGCAGCTTCCAGGGGGCGGATGAAAAACTGTTTTTT
CDR3 protein: CASSFQGADEKLFF

J gene: TRBJ1-5
clone size: once
CDR3 length: 15
V gene: TRBV4-3
D gene: -
CDR3 DNA: TGCGCCAGCAGCCAAGCGGGTAATAGCAATCAGCCCCAGCATTTT
CDR3 protein: CASSQAGNSNQPQHF

J gene: TRBJ1-4
clone size: few
CDR3 length: 13
V gene: TRBV5-4
D gene: -
CDR3 DNA: TGTGCCAGCAGCTTATCCACTAATGAAAAACTGTTTTTT
CDR3 protein: CASSLSTNEKLFF

J gene: TRBJ1-2
clone size: -
CDR3 length: 15
V gene: TRBV27
D gene: TRBD1
CDR3 DNA: TGTGCCAGCAGTTTGTCGCAGGGGGCCTTCTATGGCTACACCTTC
CDR3 protein: CASSLSQGAFYGYTF